Presented here are 15 T cell receptor beta chains from one specimen sequenced in a study of shared clonotypes between healthy human individuals. In the naive CD8 group, cells lacked CD45RO and were positively selected for CCR7, so terminally differentiated effector memory CD45RA+ cells were left out. Clones were sequenced by immunoSEQ multiplex PCR, and TCRdb holds only the in-frame ones, with some missing. The sample lists a few million clones; approximately 92% were seen once. The specimen was naive CD8+ T cells from PBMCs. These receptor sequences come from a man aged 18-30 years in good health. Some clones in this sample may be carry-over from other donors' samples.

J is TRBJ2-5 and V is TRBV25-1; 7 bases fit TRBD1. The junction had 1 base not matched to a gene; V was cut back by 6 bases and J by 0 bases. The V gene's germline CDR1 is MGHDK and CDR2 SYGVNS. The CDR3 has 13 residues. The CDR3 loop reads CASSGTDQETQYF. For the CDR3, the DNA is TGTGCCAGCAGCGGGACAGACCAAGAGACCCAGTACTTC.

The chain carries TRBV10-3 and TRBJ1-2; a weak D match, TRBD1 (5 bases). Deletions cut 3 bases from V and 4 bases from J, with 21 bases between. The CDR3 spans 17 residues. Germline values: CDR1 ENHRY, CDR2 SYGVKD. CDR3 coding DNA: TGTGCCATCAGTGATTCCGACCTAAGGGGTCTACCCTATGGCTACACCTTC. Its protein product is CAISDSDLRGLPYGYTF.

The V and J genes are TRBV7-9 and TRBJ1-1; D gene ambiguous. CDR1 is SEHNR, CDR2 FQNEAQ, per germline (reference sequence). The CDR3 is made up of 11 amino acids. V was shortened by 6 bases and J by 7 bases, with 9 bases between the two germline ends. The CDR3 here is CASSWQDEAFF. The CDR3 coding sequence is TGTGCCAGCAGTTGGCAGGATGAAGCTTTCTTT.

The chain couples TRBV2 to TRBJ1-2; 10 positions agree with TRBD1. The length of the CDR3 is 16 residues. The trim removed 5 bases at V and 7 bases at J, leaving 13 bases unmatched. Germline V gene data show CDR1 as SNHLY and CDR2 as FYNNEI. The CDR3 loop is CASSSTLDRGLRGYTF. The CDR3 region has the DNA TGTGCCAGCAGTTCTACCCTAGACAGGGGGCTACGTGGCTACACCTTC.

V usage is TRBV7-2 and J usage is TRBJ2-7, with unresolved D. With 2 bases removed from V and 3 bases from J, the gap between germline ends came to 11 bases. The CDR3 has 14 residues. The germline V gene has CDR1 SGHTA and CDR2 FQGNSA. CDR3 sequence reads: CASSLPPALYEQYF. The DNA for the CDR3 is TGTGCCAGCAGCTTACCTCCGGCTCTCTACGAGCAGTACTTC.

V and J are TRBV28 and TRBJ1-3, with 9 bases matching TRBD1. This CDR3 is built from 18 residues. CDR1 is MDHEN, CDR2 SYDVKM, per germline. J gave up 2 bases and V 5 bases, and 13 bases lay outside the gene matches. The chain's CDR3 is CASSARDRAIRAGNTIYF. The DNA of the CDR3 is TGTGCCAGCAGTGCCCGGGACAGGGCCATCCGAGCTGGAAACACCATATATTTT. Full variable domain (missing parts from reference TRBV28 and TRBJ1-3): DVKVTQSSRYLVKRTGEKVFLECVQDMDHENMFWYRQDPGLGLRLIYFSYDVKMKEKGDIPEGYSVSREKKERFSLILESASTNQTSMYLCASSARDRAIRAGNTIYFGEGSWLTVV.

V usage is TRBV4-1 and J usage is TRBJ1-5; 9 bases are shared with TRBD1. The V and J ends lost 5 bases and 0 bases, in that order; junction bases with no gene match: 8. CDR3 size: 17 residues. Per germline, CDR1 MGHRA and CDR2 YSYEKL. CDR3 sequence reads: CASSSTGGWDSNQPQHF. CDR3 sequence (DNA): TGCGCCAGCAGCTCAACAGGGGGCTGGGATAGCAATCAGCCCCAGCATTTT.

The chain is built from TRBV6-6 and TRBJ2-1; possible D gene TRBD2, 6 bases. The CDR3 runs to 15 residues. Trimming shortened V by 5 bases and J by 2 bases, and 13 bases separated the two germline ends. CDR1 and CDR2 from the germline V gene are MNHNY and SVGAGI (reference sequence). CDR3 coding DNA: TGTGCCAGCAGTCCATGGGGAGGCGCCTACAATGAGCAGTTCTTC. Residues: CASSPWGGAYNEQFF.

The chain joins TRBV19 to TRBJ2-2; perhaps D is TRBD1 or TRBD2 (5 bases each). Germline V CDR1 and CDR2: LNHDA, SQIVND (reference sequence). V lost 0 bases and J 6 bases, leaving 17 bases between the germline ends. The CDR3 length is 17 residues. The CDR3 spells CASSIDQGDGGAGELFF. As DNA, the CDR3 is TGTGCCAGTAGTATAGATCAAGGGGATGGGGGAGCCGGGGAGCTGTTTTTT.

J is TRBJ2-1 and V is TRBV7-2; 8 bases are a match to TRBD2. This CDR3 spans 16 amino acids. The junction had 16 bases not matched to a gene; V was cut back by 4 bases and J by 11 bases. Per the germline V gene, CDR1 is SGHTA and CDR2 is FQGNSA. Here the CDR3 DNA reads TGTGCCAGCAGCTCGAGTCGGGAGGGCCAAGGAGGGAAGCAGTTCTTC. Translation: CASSSSREGQGGKQFF.

The rearrangement uses TRBV28 and TRBJ2-7; tentative D call: TRBD1 (5 bases). The germline V and J ends were trimmed by 3 bases and 5 bases, with 8 bases remaining between them. The germline V gene encodes CDR1 MDHEN and CDR2 SYDVKM. CDR3 length: 12 residues. The CDR3 loop reads CASSFFRDEQYF. As DNA, the CDR3 is TGTGCCAGCAGTTTCTTCAGGGACGAGCAGTACTTC.

The chain has TRBV5-1 and TRBJ1-5, with D possibly being TRBD1 (5 bases). The CDR3 length is 15 residues. The germline V and J ends were trimmed by 4 bases and 3 bases, with 14 bases remaining between them. CDR1 is SGHRS, CDR2 YFSETQ, per germline. The CDR3 region is CASSTSGGFNQPQHF. The DNA for the CDR3 is TGCGCCAGCAGCACGAGTGGGGGGTTCAATCAGCCCCAGCATTTT.

The chain uses TRBV28 and TRBJ1-1, with D unresolved. There are 13 residues in the CDR3. Germline CDR1 reads MDHEN; CDR2 reads SYDVKM. Trimming took off 7 bases at V and 3 bases at J, with 12 bases between the two ends. CDR3 amino acids: CASKRTEDTEAFF. The CDR3 DNA sequence: TGTGCCAGCAAGCGGACGGAAGACACTGAAGCTTTCTTT.

The V and J genes are TRBV9 and TRBJ2-7; possibly TRBD1 or TRBD2 for D (5 bases each). CDR3 length equals 14 residues. The V end was cut by 4 bases, the J end by 3 bases, with 14 bases between. The germline V gene has CDR1 SGDLS and CDR2 YYNGEE. The CDR3 DNA sequence: TGTGCCAGCAGCTTCCGGGACGGAGGCTACGAGCAGTACTTC. Protein sequence: CASSFRDGGYEQYF.

V usage is TRBV4-1 and J usage is TRBJ1-2; TRBD1 might be the D (6 bases). The CDR3 loop spans 15 amino acids. In germline, CDR1 is MGHRA, CDR2 YSYEKL. The V gene lost 5 bases and the J gene lost 4 bases, with 17 bases spanning the gap. CDR3 sequence: CASSINREGLYGYTF. CDR3 DNA: TGCGCCAGCAGCATCAACAGGGAGGGGCTCTATGGCTACACCTTC.